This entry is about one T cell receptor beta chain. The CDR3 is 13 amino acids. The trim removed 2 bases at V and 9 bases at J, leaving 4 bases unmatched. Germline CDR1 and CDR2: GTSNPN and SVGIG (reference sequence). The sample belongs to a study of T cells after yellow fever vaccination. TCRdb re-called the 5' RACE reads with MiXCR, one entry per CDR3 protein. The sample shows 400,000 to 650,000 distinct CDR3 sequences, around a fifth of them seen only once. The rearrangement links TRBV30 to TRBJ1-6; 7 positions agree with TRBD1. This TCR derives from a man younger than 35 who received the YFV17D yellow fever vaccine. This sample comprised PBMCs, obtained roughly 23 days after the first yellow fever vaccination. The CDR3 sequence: CAWSNDRASPLHF. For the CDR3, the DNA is TGTGCCTGGAGTAACGACAGGGCTTCACCCCTCCACTTT. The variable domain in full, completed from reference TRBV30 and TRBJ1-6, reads SQTIHQWPATLVQPVGSPLSLECTVEGTSNPNLYWYRQAAGRGLQLLFYSVGIGQISSEVPQNLSASRPQDRQFILSSKKLLLSDSGFYLCAWSNDRASPLHFGNGTRLTVT.